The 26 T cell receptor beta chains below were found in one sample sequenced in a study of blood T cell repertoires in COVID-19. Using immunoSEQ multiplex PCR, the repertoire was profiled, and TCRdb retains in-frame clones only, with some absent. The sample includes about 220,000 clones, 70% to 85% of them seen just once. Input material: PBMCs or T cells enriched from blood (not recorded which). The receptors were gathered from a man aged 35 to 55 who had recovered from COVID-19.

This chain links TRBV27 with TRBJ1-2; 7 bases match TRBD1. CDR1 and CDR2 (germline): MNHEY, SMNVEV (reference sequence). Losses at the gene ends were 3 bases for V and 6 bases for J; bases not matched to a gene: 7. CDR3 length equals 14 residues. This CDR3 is CASSLREQGHGYTF. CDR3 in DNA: TGTGCCAGCAGTTTGAGGGAACAGGGGCATGGCTACACCTTC.

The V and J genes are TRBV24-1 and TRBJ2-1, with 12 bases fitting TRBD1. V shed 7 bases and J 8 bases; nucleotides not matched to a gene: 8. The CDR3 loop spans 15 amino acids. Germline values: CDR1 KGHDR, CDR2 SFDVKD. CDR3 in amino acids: CATSQTGQGADEQFF. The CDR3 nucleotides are TGTGCCACCAGCCAGACGGGACAGGGGGCCGATGAGCAGTTCTTC.

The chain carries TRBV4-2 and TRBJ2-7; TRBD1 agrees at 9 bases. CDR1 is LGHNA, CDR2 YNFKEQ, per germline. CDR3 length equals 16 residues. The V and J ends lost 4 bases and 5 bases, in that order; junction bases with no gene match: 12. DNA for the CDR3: TGTGCCAGCAGCCCCTATCCGGACAGGGGAAAAAACGAGCAGTACTTC. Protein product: CASSPYPDRGKNEQYF.

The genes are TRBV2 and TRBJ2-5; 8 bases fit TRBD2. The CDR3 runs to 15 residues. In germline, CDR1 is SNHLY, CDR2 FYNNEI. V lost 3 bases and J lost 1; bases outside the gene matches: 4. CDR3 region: CASSDWRGVQETQYF. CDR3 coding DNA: TGTGCCAGCAGTGATTGGCGGGGGGTCCAAGAGACCCAGTACTTC.

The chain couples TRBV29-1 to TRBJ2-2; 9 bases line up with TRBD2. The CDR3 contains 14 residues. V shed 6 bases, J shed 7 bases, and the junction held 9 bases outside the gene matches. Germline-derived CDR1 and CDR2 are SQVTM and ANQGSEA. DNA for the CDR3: TGCAGCGTCCAACGCGGGGGGGCGATCGGGGAGCTGTTTTTT. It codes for CSVQRGGAIGELFF.

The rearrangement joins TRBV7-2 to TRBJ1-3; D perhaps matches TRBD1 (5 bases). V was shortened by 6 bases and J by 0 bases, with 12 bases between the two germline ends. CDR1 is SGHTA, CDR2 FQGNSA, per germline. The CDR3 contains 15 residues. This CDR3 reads CASSLTGSSGNTIYF. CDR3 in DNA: TGTGCCAGCAGTTTAACAGGTTCCTCTGGAAACACCATATATTTT.

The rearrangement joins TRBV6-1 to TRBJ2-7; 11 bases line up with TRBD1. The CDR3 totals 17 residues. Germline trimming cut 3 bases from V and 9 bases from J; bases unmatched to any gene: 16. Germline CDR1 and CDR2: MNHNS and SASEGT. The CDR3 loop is CASSDLDFAGDRGLQYF. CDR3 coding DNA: TGTGCCAGCAGTGATCTTGATTTTGCCGGGGACAGGGGGTTGCAGTACTTC.

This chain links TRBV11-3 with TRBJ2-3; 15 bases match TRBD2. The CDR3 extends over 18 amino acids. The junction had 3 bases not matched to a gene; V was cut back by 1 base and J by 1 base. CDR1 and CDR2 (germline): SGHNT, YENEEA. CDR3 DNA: TGTGCCAGCAGCTTAGGGGGACTAGCGGGAGGCCGCACAGATACGCAGTATTTT. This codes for CASSLGGLAGGRTDTQYF.

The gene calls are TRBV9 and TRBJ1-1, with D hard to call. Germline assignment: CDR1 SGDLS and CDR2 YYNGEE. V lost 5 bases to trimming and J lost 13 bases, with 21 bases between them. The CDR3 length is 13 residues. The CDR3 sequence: CASSETTHSTFFF. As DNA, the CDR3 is TGTGCCAGCAGTGAGACCACCCACAGCACGTTTTTCTTT.

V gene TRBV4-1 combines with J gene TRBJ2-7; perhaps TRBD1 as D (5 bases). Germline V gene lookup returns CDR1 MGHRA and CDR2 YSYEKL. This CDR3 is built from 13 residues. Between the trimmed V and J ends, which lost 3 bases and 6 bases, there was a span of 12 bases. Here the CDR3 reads CASSQGQGFEQYF. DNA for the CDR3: TGCGCCAGCAGCCAGGGGCAGGGCTTCGAGCAGTACTTC.

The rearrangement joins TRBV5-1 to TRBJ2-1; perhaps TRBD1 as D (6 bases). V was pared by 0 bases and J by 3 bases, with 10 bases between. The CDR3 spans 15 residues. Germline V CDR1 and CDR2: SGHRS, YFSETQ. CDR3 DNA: TGCGCCAGCAGCTTGGATACAGGGAACTACAATGAGCAGTTCTTC. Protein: CASSLDTGNYNEQFF.

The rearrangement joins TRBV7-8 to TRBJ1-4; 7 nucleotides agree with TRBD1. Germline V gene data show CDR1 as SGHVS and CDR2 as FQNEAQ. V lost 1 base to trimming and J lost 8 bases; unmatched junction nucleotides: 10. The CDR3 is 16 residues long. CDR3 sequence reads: CASSLEGGLVNEKLFF. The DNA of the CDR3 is TGTGCCAGCAGCTTAGAAGGGGGCTTAGTGAACGAAAAACTGTTTTTT.

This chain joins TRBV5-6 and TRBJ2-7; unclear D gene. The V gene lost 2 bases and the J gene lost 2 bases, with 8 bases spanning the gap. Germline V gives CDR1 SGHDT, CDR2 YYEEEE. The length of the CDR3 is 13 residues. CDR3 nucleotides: TGTGCCAGCAGCTTATTAAGCCCCTACGAGCAGTACTTC. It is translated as CASSLLSPYEQYF.

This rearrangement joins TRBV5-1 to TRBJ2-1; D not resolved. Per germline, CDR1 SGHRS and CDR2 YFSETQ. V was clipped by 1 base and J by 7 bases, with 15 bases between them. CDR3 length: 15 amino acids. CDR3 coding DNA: TGCGCCAGCAGCTTGAGAGCGTCGAAAGGTAATGAGCAGTTCTTC. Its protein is CASSLRASKGNEQFF.

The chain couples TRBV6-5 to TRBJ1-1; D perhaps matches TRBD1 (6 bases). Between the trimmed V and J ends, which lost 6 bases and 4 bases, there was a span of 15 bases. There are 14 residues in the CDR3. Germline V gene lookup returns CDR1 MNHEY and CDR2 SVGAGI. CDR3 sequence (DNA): TGTGCCAGCAGACTACAGGGAATTAGCACTGAAGCTTTCTTT. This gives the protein CASRLQGISTEAFF.

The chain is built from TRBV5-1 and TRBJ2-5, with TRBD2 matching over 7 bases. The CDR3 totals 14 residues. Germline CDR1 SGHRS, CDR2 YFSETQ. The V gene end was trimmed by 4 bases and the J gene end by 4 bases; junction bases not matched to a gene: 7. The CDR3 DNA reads TGCGCCAGCAGCCCCTCGGCTAGCGGAGAGACCCAGTACTTC. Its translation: CASSPSASGETQYF.

Written as DNA, the CDR3 is TGTGCCAGCAGTTACTATTGGGGACAGCTAACCTCCGGGGAGCTGTTTTTT. This sequence encodes CASSYYWGQLTSGELFF. The chain has TRBV6-2 or TRBV6-3 and TRBJ2-2, with 7 bases matching TRBD1. The V segment lost 1 base and the J segment 6 bases; nucleotides outside the gene matches: 11. Per the germline V gene, CDR1 is MNHEY and CDR2 is SVGEGT. This CDR3 has 17 residues.

CDR3 in DNA: TGCGCCAGCAGCCAACGGGGGTTGGGGGGAACAGATACGCAGTATTTT. Residues: CASSQRGLGGTDTQYF. V and J are TRBV4-3 and TRBJ2-3; TRBD2 might be the D (6 bases). This CDR3 region has 16 residues. Germline V gene data show CDR1 as LGHNA and CDR2 as YSLEER. V lost 2 bases and J lost 3, with 15 bases in between.

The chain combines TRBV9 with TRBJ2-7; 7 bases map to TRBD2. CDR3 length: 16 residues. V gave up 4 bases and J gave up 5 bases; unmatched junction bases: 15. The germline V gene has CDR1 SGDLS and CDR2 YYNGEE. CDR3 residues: CASSLAVGRGMDEQYF. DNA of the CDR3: TGTGCCAGCAGCCTCGCCGTGGGGAGGGGCATGGACGAGCAGTACTTC.

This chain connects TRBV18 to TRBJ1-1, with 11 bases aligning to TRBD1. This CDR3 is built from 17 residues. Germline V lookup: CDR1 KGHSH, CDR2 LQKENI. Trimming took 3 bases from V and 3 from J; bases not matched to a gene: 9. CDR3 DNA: TGTGCCAGCTCACCTTCCGGGACAGGGGGATGGTACACTGAAGCTTTCTTT. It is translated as CASSPSGTGGWYTEAFF.

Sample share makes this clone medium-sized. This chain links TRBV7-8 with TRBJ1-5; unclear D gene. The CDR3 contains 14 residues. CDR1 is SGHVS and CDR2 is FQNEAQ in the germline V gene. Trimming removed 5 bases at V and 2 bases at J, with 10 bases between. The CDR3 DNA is TGTGCCAGCAGCCTTCCCGGGGGCAATCAGCCCCAGCATTTT. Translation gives CASSLPGGNQPQHF. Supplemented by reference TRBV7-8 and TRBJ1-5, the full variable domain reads GAGVSQSPRYKVAKRGQDVALRCDPISGHVSLFWYQQALGQGPEFLTYFQNEAQLDKSGLPSDRFFAERPEGSVSTLKIQRTQQEDSAVYLCASSLPGGNQPQHFGDGTRLSIL.

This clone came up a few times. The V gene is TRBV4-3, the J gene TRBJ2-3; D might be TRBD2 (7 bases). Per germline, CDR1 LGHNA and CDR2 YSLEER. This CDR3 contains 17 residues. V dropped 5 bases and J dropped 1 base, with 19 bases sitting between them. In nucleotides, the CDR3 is TGCGCCAGCAGCGACGGCTCCCGGGGGGCCCGCACAGATACGCAGTATTTT. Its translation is CASSDGSRGARTDTQYF.

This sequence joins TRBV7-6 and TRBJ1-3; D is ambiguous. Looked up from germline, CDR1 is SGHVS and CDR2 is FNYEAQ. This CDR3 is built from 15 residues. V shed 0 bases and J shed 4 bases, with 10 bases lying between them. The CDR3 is CASSLAIGSGNTIYF. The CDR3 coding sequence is TGTGCCAGCAGCTTAGCGATCGGGTCGGGAAACACCATATATTTT.

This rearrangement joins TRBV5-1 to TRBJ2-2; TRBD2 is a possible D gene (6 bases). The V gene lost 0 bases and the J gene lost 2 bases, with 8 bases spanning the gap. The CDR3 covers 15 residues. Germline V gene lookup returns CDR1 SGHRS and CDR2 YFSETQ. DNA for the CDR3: TGCGCCAGCAGCTTGGGGAGGGCAAACACCGGGGAGCTGTTTTTT. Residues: CASSLGRANTGELFF.

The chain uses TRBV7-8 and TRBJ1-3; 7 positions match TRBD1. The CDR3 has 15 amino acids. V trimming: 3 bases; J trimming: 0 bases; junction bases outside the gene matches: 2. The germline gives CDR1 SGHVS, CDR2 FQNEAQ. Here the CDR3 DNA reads TGTGCCAGCAGCTTGGGGACAGTCTCTGGAAACACCATATATTTT. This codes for CASSLGTVSGNTIYF.

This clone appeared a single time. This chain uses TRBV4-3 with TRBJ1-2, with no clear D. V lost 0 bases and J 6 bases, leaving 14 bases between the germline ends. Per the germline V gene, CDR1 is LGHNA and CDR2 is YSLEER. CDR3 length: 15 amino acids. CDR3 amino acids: CASSQDDRPTNGYTF. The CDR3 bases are TGCGCCAGCAGCCAAGATGATAGGCCTACTAATGGCTACACCTTC.